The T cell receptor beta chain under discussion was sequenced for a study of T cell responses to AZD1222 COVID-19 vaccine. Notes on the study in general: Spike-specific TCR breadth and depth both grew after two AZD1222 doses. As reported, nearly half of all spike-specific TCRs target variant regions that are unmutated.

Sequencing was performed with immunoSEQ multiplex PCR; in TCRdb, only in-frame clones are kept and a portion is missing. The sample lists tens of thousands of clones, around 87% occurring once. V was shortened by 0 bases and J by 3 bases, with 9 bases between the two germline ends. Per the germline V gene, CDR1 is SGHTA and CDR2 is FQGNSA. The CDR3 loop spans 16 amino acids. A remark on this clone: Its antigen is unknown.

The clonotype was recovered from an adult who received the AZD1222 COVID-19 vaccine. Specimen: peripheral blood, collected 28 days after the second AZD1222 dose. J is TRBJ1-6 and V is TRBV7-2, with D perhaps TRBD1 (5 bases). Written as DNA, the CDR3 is TGTGCCAGCAGCTTAGCGAGGGGACGCTATAATTCACCCCTCCACTTT. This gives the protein CASSLARGRYNSPLHF.